This TCR beta chain appears in the sequencing data of a study of blood T cell repertoires in COVID-19. Generated by immunoSEQ multiplex PCR, the TCRdb table keeps only in-frame clones and is missing some. In the table there are 350,000 to 450,000 clones, 87% of which are singletons. This sequence was found in a man in his forties in a cohort exposed to, infected with or recovered from COVID-19 (not recorded which). The sequenced sample consisted of PBMCs or T cells enriched from blood (not recorded which).

Here the CDR3 DNA reads TGTGCCAGCAGTGAAAGCTTGCGGGAGGGACAGAATGAGCAGTTCTTC. Protein: CASSESLREGQNEQFF. The chain couples TRBV2 to TRBJ2-1, with 9 bases that match TRBD2. Germline V gene sequence: CDR1 SNHLY, CDR2 FYNNEI. Trimming cost V 2 bases and J 7 bases; bases outside gene matches: 9. CDR3 length: 16 amino acids.